Sequencing of this T cell receptor beta chain was carried out in a study of Tregs in tolerant kidney transplant recipients (dated 2019 in TCRdb). Some background on the complete study: Related donors were used in the transplants with nonmyeloablative bone marrow transplantation, and mixed chimerism was transient in the human trials. The study applied TCRbeta sequencing to find donor-specific regulatory T cells before combined kidney and bone marrow transplantation and then followed those same cells after transplant.

For TCRbeta CDR3 sequencing, genomic DNA was extracted from sorted cells using the QIAGEN DNeasy Blood and Tissue Kit. High-throughput TCRbeta CDR3 sequencing, which included PCR amplification with bias correction and internal controls, was done commercially through immunoSEQ. Turning to the authors' computational methods: Unique productive TCRbeta sequences were defined by CDR3 nucleotide sequence when primers matched and otherwise by CDR3 amino acid sequence together with Vbeta and Jbeta genes. To correct sorting error, sequences shared between sorted populations at a frequency ratio of 2:1 or less were removed; the rest were assigned to the higher population. A sequence was defined as donor-reactive if the sequence was expanded at least 5-fold in CFSE-low cells compared with unstimulated cells and had a frequency of at least 0.01% in CFSE-low cells. Jensen-Shannon divergence, calculated on the top 100 TCRbeta sequences ranked by frequency, was used to quantify repertoire divergence. For samples with multiple sequencing runs, sorting error was corrected in each run separately before the runs were combined. Drawn from immuneACCESS, this table holds only the in-frame rearrangements with V and J called that TCRdb kept. Clones are partly lost; checked studies trace under half to an unresolved V gene and leave the rest unexplained. V, J and clone size are taken as reported in that table, and D and trimming were inferred from the DNA itself. The sample table contains approximately 100,000 clones; only one count was recorded for 93% of them. Together, the top ten hold 0.4% to 0.55% of the sample.

A note on this clone: Its antigen is currently not known. No much larger clonotype is one base removed from it; base qualities were not supplied.

Study-wide findings and limitations: PCR primers changed over time for some patients, so nucleotide-level comparison across those patients' samples was not possible. Biological reproducibility was not directly assessed, although technical replication error appeared to be minimal. The study was limited by small patient numbers, and the findings need validation in larger populations and under other immunosuppression protocols. Expanding Tregs with activated donor B cells appeared to identify the most biologically relevant and donor-specific TCRbeta repertoire. In tolerant patients, the expansion of donor-specific Tregs was greater than global Treg expansion, suggesting that the expansion was antigen-driven rather than nonspecific.

V trim: 1 base; J trim: 2 bases; unmatched bases: 5. CDR1 SGHRS and CDR2 YFSETQ are derived from the germline V gene. The CDR3 runs 15 residues from the cysteine to the phenylalanine. Only the CDR3 DNA is retained, 45 bases long and in frame from the first base. In the paper's terms, the time point label means: blood sample drawn before combined kidney and bone marrow transplant. Thawed PBMCs were FACS-sorted into unstimulated Tregs (CD4+CD25+CD127-), CD4+ non-Tregs (CD4+CD25-), CD4 cells and CD8 cells. A few combined kidney and bone marrow transplant recipients from the ITN036ST trial were included as patients, and samples were available only from these trial subjects. Healthy control blood was processed to PBMCs with a Ficoll density gradient and then cryopreserved, whereas patient PBMCs were collected both before and after transplant.

This TCR came from a human donor who received a combined kidney and bone marrow transplant. Recombination connected TRBV5-1 to TRBJ2-5; 7 central nucleotides agree with TRBD2. The starting material was CD4+ T cells from blood, obtained before the transplant. In nucleotide form, the sequence is TGCGCCAGCAGCTTGAGCCTAGCGGAACAAGAGACCCAGTACTTC. It translates as CASSLSLAEQETQYF.